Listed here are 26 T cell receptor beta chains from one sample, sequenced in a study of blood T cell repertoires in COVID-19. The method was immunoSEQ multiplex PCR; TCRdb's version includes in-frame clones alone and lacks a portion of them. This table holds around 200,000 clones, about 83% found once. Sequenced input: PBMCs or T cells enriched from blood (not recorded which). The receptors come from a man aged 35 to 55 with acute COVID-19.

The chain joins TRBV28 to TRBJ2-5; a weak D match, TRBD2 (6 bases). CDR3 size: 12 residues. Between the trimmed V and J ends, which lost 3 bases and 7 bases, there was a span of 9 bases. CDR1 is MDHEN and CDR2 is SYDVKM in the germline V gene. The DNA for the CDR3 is TGTGCCAGCAGTTTGGTCGGGGGGACCCAGTACTTC. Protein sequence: CASSLVGGTQYF.

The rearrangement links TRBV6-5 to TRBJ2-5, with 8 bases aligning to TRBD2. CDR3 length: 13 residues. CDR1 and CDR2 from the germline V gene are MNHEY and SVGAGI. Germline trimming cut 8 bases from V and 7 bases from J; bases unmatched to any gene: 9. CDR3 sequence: CASWTSSQGTQYF. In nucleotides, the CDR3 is TGTGCCAGCTGGACTAGCTCCCAGGGGACCCAGTACTTC.

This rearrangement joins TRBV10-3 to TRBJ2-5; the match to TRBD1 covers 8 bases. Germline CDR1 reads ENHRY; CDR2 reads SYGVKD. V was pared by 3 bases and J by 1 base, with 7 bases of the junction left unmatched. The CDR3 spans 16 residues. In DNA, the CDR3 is TGTGCCATCAGTGACCCCGGACAGGGATCCCAAGAGACCCAGTACTTC. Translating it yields CAISDPGQGSQETQYF.

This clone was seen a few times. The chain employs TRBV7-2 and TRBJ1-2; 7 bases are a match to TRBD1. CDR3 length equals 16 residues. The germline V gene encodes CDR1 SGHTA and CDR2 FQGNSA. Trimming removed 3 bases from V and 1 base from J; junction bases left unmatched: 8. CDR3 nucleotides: TGTGCCAGCAGCTTGAGTTCCAGGGGGAATAACTATGGCTACACCTTC. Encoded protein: CASSLSSRGNNYGYTF.

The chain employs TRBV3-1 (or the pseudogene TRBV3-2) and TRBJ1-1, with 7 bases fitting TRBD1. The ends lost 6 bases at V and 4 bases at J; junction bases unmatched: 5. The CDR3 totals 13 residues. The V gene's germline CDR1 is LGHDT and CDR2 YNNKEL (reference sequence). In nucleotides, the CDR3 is TGTGCCAGCAGGGCTGACAGGGCCACTGAAGCTTTCTTT. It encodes CASRADRATEAFF.

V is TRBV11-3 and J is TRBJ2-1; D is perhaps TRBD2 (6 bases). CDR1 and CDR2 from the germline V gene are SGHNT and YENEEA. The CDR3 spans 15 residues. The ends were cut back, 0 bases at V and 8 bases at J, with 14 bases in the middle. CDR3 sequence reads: CASSLEGTGVDEQFF. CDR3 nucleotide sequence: TGTGCCAGCAGCTTAGAAGGGACTGGAGTCGATGAGCAGTTCTTC.

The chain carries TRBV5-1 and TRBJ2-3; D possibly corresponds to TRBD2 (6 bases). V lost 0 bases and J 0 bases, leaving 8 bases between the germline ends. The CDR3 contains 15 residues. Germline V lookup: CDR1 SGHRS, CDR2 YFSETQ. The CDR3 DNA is TGCGCCAGCAGCTTGGAGGGAGGAAGCACAGATACGCAGTATTTT. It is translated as CASSLEGGSTDTQYF.

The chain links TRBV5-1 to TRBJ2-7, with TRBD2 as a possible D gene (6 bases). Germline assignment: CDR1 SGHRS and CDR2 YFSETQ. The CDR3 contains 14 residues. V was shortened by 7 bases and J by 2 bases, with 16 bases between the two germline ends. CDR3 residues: CASALAKNTYEQYF. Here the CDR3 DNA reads TGCGCCAGCGCTCTAGCGAAGAATACCTACGAGCAGTACTTC.

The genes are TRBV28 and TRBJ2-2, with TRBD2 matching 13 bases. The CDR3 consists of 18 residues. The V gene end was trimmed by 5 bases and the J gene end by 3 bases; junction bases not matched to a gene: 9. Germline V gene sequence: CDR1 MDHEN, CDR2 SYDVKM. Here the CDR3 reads CASSQRTSGSFDTGELFF. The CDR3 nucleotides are TGTGCCAGCAGTCAACGGACTAGCGGGAGTTTCGACACCGGGGAGCTGTTTTTT.

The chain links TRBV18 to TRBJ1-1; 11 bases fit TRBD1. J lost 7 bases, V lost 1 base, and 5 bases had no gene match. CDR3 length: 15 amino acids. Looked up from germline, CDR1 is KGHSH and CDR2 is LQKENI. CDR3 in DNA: TGTGCCAGCTCACCACTAAGGACAGGGGGCGGTGAAGCTTTCTTT. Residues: CASSPLRTGGGEAFF.

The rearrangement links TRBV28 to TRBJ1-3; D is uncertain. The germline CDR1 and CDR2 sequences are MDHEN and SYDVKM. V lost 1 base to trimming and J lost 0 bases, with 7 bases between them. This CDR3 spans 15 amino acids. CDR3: CASSLSLFSGNTIYF. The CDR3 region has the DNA TGTGCCAGCAGTTTATCCCTATTCTCTGGAAACACCATATATTTT. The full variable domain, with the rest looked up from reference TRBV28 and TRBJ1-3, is DVKVTQSSRYLVKRTGEKVFLECVQDMDHENMFWYRQDPGLGLRLIYFSYDVKMKEKGDIPEGYSVSREKKERFSLILESASTNQTSMYLCASSLSLFSGNTIYFGEGSWLTVV.

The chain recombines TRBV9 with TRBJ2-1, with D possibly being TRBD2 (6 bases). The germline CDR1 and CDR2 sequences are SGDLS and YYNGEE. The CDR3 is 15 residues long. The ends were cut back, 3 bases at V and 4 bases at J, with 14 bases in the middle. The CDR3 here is CASSALAESYNEQFF. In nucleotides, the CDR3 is TGTGCCAGCAGCGCGTTAGCGGAGTCGTACAATGAGCAGTTCTTC. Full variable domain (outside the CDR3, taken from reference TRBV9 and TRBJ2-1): DSGVTQTPKHLITATGQRVTLRCSPRSGDLSVYWYQQSLDQGLQFLIQYYNGEERAKGNILERFSAQQFPDLHSELNLSSLELGDSALYFCASSALAESYNEQFFGPGTRLTVL.

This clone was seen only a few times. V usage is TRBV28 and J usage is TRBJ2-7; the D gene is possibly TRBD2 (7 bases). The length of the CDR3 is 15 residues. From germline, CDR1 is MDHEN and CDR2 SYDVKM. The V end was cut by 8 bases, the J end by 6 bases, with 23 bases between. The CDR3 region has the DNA TGTGCCAGCTCCCCCGGGGGGCGGGAGAGCGGCGAGCAGTACTTC. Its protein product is CASSPGGRESGEQYF.

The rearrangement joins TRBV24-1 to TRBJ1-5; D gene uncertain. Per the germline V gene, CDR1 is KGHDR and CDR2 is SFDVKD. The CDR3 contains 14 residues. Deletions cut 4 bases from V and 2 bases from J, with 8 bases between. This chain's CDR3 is CATSDPTGNQPQHF. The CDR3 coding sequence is TGTGCCACCAGTGACCCCACGGGCAATCAGCCCCAGCATTTT.

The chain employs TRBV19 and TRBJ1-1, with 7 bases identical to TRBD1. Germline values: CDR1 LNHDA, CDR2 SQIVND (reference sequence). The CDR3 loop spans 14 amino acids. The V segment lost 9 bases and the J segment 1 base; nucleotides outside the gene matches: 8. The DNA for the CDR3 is TGTGCCAGCAAGGAAGGGGGCAAGAACACTGAAGCTTTCTTT. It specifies CASKEGGKNTEAFF.

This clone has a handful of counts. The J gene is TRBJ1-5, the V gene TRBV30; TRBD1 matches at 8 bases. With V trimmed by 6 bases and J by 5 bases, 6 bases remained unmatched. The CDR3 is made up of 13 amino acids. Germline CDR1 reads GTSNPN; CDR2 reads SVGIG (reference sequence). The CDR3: CACLDRADQPQHF. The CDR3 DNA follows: TGTGCCTGCTTGGACAGGGCAGATCAGCCCCAGCATTTT.

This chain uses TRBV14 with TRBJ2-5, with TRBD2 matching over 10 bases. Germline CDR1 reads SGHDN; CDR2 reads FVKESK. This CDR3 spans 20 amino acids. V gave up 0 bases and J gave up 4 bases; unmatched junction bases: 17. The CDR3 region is CASSQDPLALAGKVRETQYF. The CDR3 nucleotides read TGTGCCAGCAGCCAAGATCCGTTGGCACTAGCGGGAAAGGTTAGAGAGACCCAGTACTTC.

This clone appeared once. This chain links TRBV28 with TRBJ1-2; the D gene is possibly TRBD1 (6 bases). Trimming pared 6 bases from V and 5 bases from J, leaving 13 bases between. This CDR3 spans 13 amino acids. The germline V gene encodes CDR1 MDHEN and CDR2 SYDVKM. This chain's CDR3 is CASSPGVGYGYTF. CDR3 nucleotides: TGTGCCAGCAGCCCAGGGGTAGGGTATGGCTACACCTTC.

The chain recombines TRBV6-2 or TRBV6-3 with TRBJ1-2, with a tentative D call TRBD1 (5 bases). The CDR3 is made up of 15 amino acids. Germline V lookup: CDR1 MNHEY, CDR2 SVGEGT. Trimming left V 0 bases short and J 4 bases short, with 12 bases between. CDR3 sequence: CASSYSTGGSYGYTF. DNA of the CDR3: TGTGCCAGCAGTTACTCAACCGGGGGAAGCTATGGCTACACCTTC.

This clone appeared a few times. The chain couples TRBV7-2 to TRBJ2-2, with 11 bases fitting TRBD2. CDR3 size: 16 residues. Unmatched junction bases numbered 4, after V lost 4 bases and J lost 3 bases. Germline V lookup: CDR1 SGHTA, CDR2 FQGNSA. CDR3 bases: TGTGCCAGCAGCTACCTAGCGGGGGGTTACACCGGGGAGCTGTTTTTT. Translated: CASSYLAGGYTGELFF.

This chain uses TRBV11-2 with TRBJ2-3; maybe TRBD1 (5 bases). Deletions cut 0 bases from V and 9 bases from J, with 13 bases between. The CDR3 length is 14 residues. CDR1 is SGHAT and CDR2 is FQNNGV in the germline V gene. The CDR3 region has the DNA TGTGCCAGCAGCTTAGAAGCCTCGACAGTCACGCAGTATTTT. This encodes CASSLEASTVTQYF. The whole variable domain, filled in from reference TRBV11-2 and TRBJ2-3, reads EAGVAQSPRYKIIEKRQSVAFWCNPISGHATLYWYQQILGQGPKLLIQFQNNGVVDDSQLPKDRFSAERLKGVDSTLKIQPAKLEDSAVYLCASSLEASTVTQYFGPGTRLTVL.

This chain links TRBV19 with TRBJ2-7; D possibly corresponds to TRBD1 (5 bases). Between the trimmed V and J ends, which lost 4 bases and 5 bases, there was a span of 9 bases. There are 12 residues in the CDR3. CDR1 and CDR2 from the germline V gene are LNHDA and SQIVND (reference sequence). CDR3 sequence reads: CASSNIRDEQYF. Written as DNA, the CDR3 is TGTGCCAGTAGTAACATCAGGGACGAGCAGTACTTC.

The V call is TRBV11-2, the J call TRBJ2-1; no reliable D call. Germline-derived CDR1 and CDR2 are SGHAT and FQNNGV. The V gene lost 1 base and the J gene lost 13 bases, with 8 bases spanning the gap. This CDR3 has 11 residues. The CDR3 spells CASSLGLPQFF. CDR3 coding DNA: TGTGCCAGCAGCTTAGGACTTCCTCAGTTCTTC.

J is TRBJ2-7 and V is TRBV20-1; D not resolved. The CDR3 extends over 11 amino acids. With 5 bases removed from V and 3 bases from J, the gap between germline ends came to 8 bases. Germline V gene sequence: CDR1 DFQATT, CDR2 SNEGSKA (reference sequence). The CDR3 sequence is CSAQRNYEQYF. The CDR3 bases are TGCAGTGCTCAGAGGAACTACGAGCAGTACTTC.

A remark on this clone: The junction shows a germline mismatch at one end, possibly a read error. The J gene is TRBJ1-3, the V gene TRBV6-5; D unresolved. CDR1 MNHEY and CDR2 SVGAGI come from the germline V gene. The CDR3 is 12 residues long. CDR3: CASSPPASPRRF. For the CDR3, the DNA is TGTGCCAGCAGTCCCCCGGCCTCCCCGAGGAGATTT.

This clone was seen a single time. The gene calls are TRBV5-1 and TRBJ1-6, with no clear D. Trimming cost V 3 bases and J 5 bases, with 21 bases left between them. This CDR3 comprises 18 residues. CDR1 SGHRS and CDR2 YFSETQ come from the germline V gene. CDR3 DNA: TGCGCCAGCAGCTCGGGTCAGATCACACGTAAAAATAATTCACCCCTCCACTTT. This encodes CASSSGQITRKNNSPLHF.